These 4 T cell receptor beta chains originate from one sample sequenced in a study of OX40 agonist ivuxolimab in advanced cancers. Libraries were prepared by immunoSEQ multiplex PCR; TCRdb keeps only in-frame clonotypes and omits some of them. The sample lists about 50,000 clones, approximately 83% seen once, with roughly 1.5% in the top ten. The sequences come from CD4+ or CD8+ T cells sorted from blood, collected in a trial of the OX40 agonist ivuxolimab. These receptors were collected from an adult with an advanced solid tumor such as melanoma, head and neck, liver or kidney cancer.

V and J are TRBV5-1 and TRBJ2-3; the D is unclear. Germline-derived CDR1 and CDR2 are SGHRS and YFSETQ. The CDR3 contains 12 residues. The V end lost 4 bases, the J end lost 4 bases, and 7 bases lay between the germline ends. CDR3 loop: CASSELADTQYF. The CDR3 DNA reads TGCGCCAGCAGCGAGTTGGCAGATACGCAGTATTTT.

The V gene is TRBV29-1, the J gene TRBJ2-3, with 7 bases that match TRBD2. The V and J ends lost 4 bases and 0 bases, in that order; junction bases with no gene match: 10. The germline V gene has CDR1 SQVTM and CDR2 ANQGSEA. This CDR3 spans 16 amino acids. The DNA for the CDR3 is TGCAGCGTTGCTCCGGGACTATCTTATAGCACAGATACGCAGTATTTT. This translates into CSVAPGLSYSTDTQYF.

The chain has TRBV2 and TRBJ1-6; D is unclear. CDR1 is SNHLY, CDR2 FYNNEI, per germline. CDR3 length: 12 amino acids. The ends were cut back, 1 base at V and 10 bases at J, with 5 bases in the middle. DNA for the CDR3: TGTGCCAGCAGTGAAGGGCGGTCACCCCTCCACTTT. Translation: CASSEGRSPLHF.

About this clone: This sample includes further DNA sequences coding for the same CDR3. The rearrangement uses TRBV9 and TRBJ1-2, with D possibly matching TRBD1 (5 bases). Trimming left V 3 bases short and J 7 bases short, with 10 bases between. The CDR3 covers 12 residues. Germline CDR1 reads SGDLS; CDR2 reads YYNGEE. The CDR3 nucleotides are TGTGCCAGCAGCGCGTCCGGGGGTGGCTACACCTTC. It specifies CASSASGGGYTF. The full variable domain, rest sourced from reference TRBV9 and TRBJ1-2, is DSGVTQTPKHLITATGQRVTLRCSPRSGDLSVYWYQQSLDQGLQFLIQYYNGEERAKGNILERFSAQQFPDLHSELNLSSLELGDSALYFCASSASGGGYTFGSGTRLTVV.